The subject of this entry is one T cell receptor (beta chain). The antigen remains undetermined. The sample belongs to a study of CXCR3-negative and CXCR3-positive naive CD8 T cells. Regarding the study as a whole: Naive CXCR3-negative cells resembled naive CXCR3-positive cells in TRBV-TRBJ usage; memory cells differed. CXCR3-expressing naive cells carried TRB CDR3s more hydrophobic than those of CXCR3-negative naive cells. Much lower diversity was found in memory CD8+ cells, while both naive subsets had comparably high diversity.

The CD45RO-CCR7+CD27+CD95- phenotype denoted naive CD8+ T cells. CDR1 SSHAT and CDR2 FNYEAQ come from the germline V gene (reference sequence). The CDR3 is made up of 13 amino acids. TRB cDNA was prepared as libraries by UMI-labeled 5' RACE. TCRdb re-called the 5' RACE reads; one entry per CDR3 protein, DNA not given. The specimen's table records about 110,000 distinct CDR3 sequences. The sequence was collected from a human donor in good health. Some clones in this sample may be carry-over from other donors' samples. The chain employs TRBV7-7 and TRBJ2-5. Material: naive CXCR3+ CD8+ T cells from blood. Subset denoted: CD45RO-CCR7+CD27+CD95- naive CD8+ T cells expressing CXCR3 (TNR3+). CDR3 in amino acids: CASSWVGEETQYF.